A selection of T cell receptor beta chains follows, all from one sample in a study of CD4 T cells in relation to SARS-CoV-2 and coronaviruses. TCRdb's table, derived via immunoSEQ multiplex PCR, lists solely in-frame clones and lacks some. This table has approximately 27,000 clones, roughly 70% appearing once. Antigen specificity for these receptors is unknown. Sequences were obtained from CD4+ T cells from PBMCs, cultured in vitro. The origin of the receptors is a human donor in good health. Both conserved end residues are part of each CDR3. A D gene is named only where the DNA matches it firmly.

>-|TRBV12-3/TRBV12-4
CASSLGREYGYTF
>-|TRBV5-6
CASSEPRGNTEAFF
>-|TRBV11-3
CASSPSRGGETQYF
>TRBD2|TRBV7-9
CASSLGVGGSMGEQFF
>-|TRBV5-5
CASSRGVPIVGEQYF
>TRBD1|TRBV2
CASSVWTGLNEQYF
>TRBD1|TRBV5-1
CASSLEGQGWETQYF
>-|TRBV7-9
CASSLFGGSGTGELFF
>-|TRBV7-9
CASGMTASYEQYF
>TRBD2|TRBV5-4
CASSNHLAGVETQYF
>-|TRBV7-2
CASSWGLGEVSYEQYF
>-|TRBV5-1
CASSLDSLGTDTQYF
>-|TRBV12-3/TRBV12-4
CASSLGAGQRYTF
>TRBD1|TRBV13
CASSWLDRGKTQYF
>-|TRBV27
CASSLGAGGKNTEAFF
>-|TRBV6-5
CASSPPWGDTQYF